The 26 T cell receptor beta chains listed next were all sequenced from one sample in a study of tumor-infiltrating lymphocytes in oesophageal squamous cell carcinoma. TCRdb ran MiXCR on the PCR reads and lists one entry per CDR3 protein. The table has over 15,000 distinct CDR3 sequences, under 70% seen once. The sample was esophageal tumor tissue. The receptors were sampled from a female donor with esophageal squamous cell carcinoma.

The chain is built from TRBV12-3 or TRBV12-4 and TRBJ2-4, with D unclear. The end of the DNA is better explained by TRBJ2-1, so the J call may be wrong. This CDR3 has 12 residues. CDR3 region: CASSLSLDEQFF. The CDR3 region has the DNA TGTGCCAGCAGTTTAAGTCTGGATGAGCAGTTCTTC.

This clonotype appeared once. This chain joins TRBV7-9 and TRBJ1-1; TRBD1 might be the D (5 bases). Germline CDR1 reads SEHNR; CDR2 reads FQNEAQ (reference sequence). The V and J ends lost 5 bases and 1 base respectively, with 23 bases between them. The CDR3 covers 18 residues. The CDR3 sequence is CASSPLHGRVSPNTEAFF. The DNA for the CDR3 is TGTGCCAGCAGCCCCCTCCATGGCAGGGTCAGCCCGAACACTGAAGCTTTCTTT.

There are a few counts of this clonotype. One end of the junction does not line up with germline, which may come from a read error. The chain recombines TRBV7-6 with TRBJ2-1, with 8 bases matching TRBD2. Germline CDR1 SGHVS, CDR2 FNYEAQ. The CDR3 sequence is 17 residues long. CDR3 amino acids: CASSLEPGGSSYNEQFF. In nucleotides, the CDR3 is TGTGCTAGCAGCTTAGAGCCGGGAGGGAGCTCCTACAATGAGCAGTTCTTC.

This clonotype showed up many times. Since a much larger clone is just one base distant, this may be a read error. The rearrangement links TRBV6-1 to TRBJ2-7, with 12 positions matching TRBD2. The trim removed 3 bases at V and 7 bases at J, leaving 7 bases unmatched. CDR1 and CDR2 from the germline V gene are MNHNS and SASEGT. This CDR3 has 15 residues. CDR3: CASSDKTSGSYEQYF. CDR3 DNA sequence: TGTGCCAGCAGTGATAAGACTAGCGGGAGTTATGAGCAGTACTTC.

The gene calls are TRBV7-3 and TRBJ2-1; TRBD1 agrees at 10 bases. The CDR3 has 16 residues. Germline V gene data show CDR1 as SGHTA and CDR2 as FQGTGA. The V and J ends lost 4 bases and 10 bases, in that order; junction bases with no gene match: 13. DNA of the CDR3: TGTGCCAGCAGCTCGGACAGGGGGGTAATCCAGGAGGAGCAGTTCTTC. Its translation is CASSSDRGVIQEEQFF. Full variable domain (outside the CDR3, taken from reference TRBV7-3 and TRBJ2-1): GAGVSQTPSNKVTEKGKYVELRCDPISGHTALYWYRQSLGQGPEFLIYFQGTGAADDSGLPNDRFFAVRPEGSVSTLKIQRTERGDSAVYLCASSSDRGVIQEEQFFGPGTRLTVL.

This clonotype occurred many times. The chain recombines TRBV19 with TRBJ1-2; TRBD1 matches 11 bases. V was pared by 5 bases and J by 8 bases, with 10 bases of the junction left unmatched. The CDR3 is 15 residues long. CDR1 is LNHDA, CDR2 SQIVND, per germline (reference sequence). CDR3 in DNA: TGTGCCAGTAGTGCGACCGGGACAGGGGGTTCCGGCTACACCTTC. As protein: CASSATGTGGSGYTF.

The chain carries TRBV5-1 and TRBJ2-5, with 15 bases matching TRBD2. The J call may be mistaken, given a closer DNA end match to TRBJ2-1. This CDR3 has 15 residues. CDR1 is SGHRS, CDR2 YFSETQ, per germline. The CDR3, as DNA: TGCGCCAGCAGCCTGGGACTAGCGGGAGGCTACGAGCAGTTCTTC. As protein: CASSLGLAGGYEQFF.

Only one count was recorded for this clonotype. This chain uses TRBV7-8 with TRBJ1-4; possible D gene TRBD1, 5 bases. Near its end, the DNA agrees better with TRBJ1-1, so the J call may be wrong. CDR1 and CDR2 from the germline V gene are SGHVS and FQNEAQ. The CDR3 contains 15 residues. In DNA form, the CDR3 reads TGTGCCAGCAGCTTAACTCCATGGGACGGCAGTGAAGCTTTCTTT. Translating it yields CASSLTPWDGSEAFF.

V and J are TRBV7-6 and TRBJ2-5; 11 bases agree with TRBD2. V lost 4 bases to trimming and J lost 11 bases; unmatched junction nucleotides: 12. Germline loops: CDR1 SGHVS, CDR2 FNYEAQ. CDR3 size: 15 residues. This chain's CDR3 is CASSSRLAGYNEQYF. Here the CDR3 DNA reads TGTGCCAGCAGCTCCAGACTAGCGGGATACAATGAGCAGTACTTC.

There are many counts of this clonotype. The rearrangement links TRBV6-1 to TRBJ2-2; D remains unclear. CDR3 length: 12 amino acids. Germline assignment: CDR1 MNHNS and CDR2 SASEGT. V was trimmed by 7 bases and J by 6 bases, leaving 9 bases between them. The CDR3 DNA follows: TGTGCCAGCACCCGAGGAGCCGGGGAGCTGTTTTTT. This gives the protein CASTRGAGELFF.

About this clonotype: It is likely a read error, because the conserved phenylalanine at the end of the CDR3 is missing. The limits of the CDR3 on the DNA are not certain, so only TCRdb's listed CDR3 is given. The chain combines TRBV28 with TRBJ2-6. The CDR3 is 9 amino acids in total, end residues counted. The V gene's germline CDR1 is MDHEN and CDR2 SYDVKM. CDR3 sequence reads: CASSFRLIS.

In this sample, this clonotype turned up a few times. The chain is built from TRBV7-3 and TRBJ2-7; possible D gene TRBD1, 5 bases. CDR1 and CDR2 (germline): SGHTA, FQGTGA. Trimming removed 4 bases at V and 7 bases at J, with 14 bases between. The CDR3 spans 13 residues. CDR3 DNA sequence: TGTGCCAGCAGCTCAGCGAACACAGGAGAGCAGTACTTC. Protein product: CASSSANTGEQYF.

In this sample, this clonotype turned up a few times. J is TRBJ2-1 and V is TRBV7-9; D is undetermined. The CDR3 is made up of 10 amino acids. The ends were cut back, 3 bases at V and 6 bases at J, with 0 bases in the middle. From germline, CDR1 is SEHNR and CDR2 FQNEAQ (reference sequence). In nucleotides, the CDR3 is TGTGCCAGCAGCTTCAATGAGCAGTTCTTC. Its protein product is CASSFNEQFF.

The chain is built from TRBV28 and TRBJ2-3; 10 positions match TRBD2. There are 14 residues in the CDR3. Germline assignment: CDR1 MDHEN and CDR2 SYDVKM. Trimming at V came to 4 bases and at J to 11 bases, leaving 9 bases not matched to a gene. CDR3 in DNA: TGTGCCAGCAGTTACAGCGGGAGGGTTTACGAGCAGTATTTT. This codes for CASSYSGRVYEQYF.

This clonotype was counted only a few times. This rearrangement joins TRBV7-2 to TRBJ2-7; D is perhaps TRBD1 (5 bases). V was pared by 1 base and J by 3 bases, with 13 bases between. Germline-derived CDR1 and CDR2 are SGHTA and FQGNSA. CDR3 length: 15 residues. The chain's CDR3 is CASSLDSGLIYEQYF. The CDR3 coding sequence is TGTGCCAGCAGCTTAGACTCAGGGCTTATCTACGAGCAGTACTTC.

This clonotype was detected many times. The chain's CDR3 is CASSEIAGNYEQYF. DNA for the CDR3: TGTGCCAGCAGTGAAATCGCAGGAAATTACGAGCAGTACTTC. The chain joins TRBV2 to TRBJ2-7; D call uncertain. Trimming took off 2 bases at V and 4 bases at J, with 12 bases between the two ends. Germline V lookup: CDR1 SNHLY, CDR2 FYNNEI. This CDR3 is 14 amino acids long.

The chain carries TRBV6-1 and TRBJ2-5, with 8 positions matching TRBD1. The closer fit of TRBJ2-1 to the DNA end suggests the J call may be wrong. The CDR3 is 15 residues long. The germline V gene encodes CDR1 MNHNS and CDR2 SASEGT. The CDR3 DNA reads TGTGCCAGCAGCTTAGAATACAGGGGGGCGAGTGAGCAGTTCTTC. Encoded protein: CASSLEYRGASEQFF.

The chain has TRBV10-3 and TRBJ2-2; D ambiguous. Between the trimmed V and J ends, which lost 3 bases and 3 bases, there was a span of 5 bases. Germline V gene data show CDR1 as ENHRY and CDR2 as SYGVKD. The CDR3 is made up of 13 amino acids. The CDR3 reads CAISEWYTGELFF. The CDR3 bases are TGTGCCATCAGTGAATGGTACACCGGGGAGCTGTTTTTT.

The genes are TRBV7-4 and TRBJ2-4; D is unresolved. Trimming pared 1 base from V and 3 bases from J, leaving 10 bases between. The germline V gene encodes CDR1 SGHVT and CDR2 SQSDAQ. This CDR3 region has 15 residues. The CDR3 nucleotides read TGTGCCAGCAGCTTAGGGTCAGGCCTCAAAAACATTCAGTACTTC. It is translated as CASSLGSGLKNIQYF.

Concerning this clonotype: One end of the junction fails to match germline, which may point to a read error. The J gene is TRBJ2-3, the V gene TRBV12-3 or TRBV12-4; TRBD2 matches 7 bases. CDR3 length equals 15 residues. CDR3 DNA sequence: TGTGCCAGCAGTTTTGCCGGGAGGACTAATTCACCCCTCCACTTC. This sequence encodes CASSFAGRTNSPLHF.

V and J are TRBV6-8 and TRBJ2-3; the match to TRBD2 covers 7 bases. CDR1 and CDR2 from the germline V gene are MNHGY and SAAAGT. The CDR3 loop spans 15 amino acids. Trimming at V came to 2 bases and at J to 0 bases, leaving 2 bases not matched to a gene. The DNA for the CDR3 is TGTGCCAGCAGTTACGGGGGGGTGAGCACAGATACGCAGTATTTT. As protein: CASSYGGVSTDTQYF.

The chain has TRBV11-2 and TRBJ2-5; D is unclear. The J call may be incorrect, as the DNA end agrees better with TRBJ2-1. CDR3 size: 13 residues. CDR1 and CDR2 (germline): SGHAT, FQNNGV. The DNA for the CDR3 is TGTGCCAGCAGCTTAGAGTCTTTCAATGAGCAGTTCTTC. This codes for CASSLESFNEQFF.

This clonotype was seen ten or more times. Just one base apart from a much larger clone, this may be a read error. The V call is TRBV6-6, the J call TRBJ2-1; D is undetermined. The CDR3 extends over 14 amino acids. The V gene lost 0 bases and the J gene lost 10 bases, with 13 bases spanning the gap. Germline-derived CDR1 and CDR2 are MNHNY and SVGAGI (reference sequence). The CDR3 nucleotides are TGTGCCAGCAGTTACTCGACGGTTCACTACGAGCAGTTCTTC. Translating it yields CASSYSTVHYEQFF.

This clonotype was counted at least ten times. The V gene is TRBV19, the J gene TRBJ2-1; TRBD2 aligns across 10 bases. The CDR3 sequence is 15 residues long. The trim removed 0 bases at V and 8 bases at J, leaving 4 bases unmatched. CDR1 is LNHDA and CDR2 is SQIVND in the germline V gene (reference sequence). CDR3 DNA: TGTGCCAGTAGTATAGAGGCTAGCGGGAGCCATGAGCAGTTCTTC. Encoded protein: CASSIEASGSHEQFF.

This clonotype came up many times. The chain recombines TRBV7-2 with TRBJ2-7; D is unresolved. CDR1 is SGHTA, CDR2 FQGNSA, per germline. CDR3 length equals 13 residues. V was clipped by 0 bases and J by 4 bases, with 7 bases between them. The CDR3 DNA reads TGTGCCAGCAGCTTAGCGGTAGGGTACGAGCAGTACTTC. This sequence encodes CASSLAVGYEQYF.

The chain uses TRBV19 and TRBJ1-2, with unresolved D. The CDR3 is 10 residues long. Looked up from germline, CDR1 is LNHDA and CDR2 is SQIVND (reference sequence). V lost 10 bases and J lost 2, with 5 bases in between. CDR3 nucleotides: TGTGCCACCCAAAACTATGGCTACACCTTC. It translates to CATQNYGYTF.